This TCR beta chain stems from a study of blood T cell repertoires in COVID-19. Overall study: Sources were T cells, B-cell-depleted T cells, or PBMCs; the material itself was cDNA or gDNA.

This CDR3 is built from 15 residues. The ends were cut back, 0 bases at V and 3 bases at J, with 12 bases in the middle. Germline loops: CDR1 SGHNT, CDR2 YYREEE (reference sequence). The authors' processing: It was from reference gene primer amplification that nucleated cell counts were estimated. Clones were read by immunoSEQ multiplex PCR, and TCRdb kept only the in-frame ones, dropping some. Clone size and the V and J calls come from that table; the DNA yielded D and trimming. This table holds about 210,000 clones, roughly 86% found once. Participant-reported clinical history was the basis for cohort assignment.

This rearrangement joins TRBV5-4 to TRBJ2-5; D may be TRBD1 (6 bases). This sequence was found in a middle-aged man with acute COVID-19. Sequencing was carried out using PBMCs or T cells enriched from blood (not recorded which). CDR3 coding DNA: TGTGCCAGCAGCTTGGCGGCAAGGGGGAAAGAGACCCAGTACTTC. This gives the protein CASSLAARGKETQYF.